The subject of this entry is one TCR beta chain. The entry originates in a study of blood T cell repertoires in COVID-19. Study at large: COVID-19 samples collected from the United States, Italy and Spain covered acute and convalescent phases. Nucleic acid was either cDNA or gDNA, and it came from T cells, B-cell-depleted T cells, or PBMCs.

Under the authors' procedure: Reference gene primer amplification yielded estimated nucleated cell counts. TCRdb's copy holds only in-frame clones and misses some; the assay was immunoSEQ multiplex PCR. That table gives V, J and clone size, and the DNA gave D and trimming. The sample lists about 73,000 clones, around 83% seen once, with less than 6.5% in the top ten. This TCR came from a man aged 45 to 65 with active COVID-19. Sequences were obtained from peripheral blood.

This chain's CDR3 is CASSLGAGDNYGYTF. CDR3 nucleotide sequence: TGTGCCAGCAGCTTGGGGGCAGGTGACAACTATGGCTACACCTTC. This rearrangement joins TRBV5-5 to TRBJ1-2; D is unresolved. Trimming took 0 bases from V and 2 from J, leaving 11 bases between them. The germline CDR1 and CDR2 sequences are SGHKS and YYEKEE (reference sequence). The length of the CDR3 is 15 residues.